This record covers a single T cell receptor beta chain. Authors' data handling: The assay estimated nucleated cells by amplifying reference gene primers. Here immunoSEQ multiplex PCR was the method, and the copy in TCRdb shows in-frame clones only, minus some. From that table come the V and J calls and clone size; the DNA was used to work out D and trimming. The sample lists fewer than 80,000 clones, about nine tenths occurring once. The data were taken from a study of blood T cell repertoires in COVID-19. V lost 4 bases and J lost 3, with 14 bases in between. Germline CDR1 is SGHDT and CDR2 is YYEEEE. The CDR3 is 15 residues long.

Sample: peripheral blood. This receptor was obtained from a woman of 80 years or more with active or convalescent COVID-19. The chain is built from TRBV5-6 and TRBJ1-5, with D maybe TRBD1 (6 bases). The CDR3 nucleotides read TGTGCCAGCAGCCTCGGACAGCGAAACAATCAGCCCCAGCATTTT. Translated: CASSLGQRNNQPQHF. The whole variable domain, filled in from reference TRBV5-6 and TRBJ1-5, reads DAGVTQSPTHLIKTRGQQVTLRCSPKSGHDTVSWYQQALGQGPQFIFQYYEEEERQRGNFPDRFSGHQFPNYSSELNVNALLLGDSALYLCASSLGQRNNQPQHFGDGTRLSIL.